Here is one T cell receptor beta chain with its context. What it recognizes is unknown. This sample was taken from a study of CD4 T cells in relation to SARS-CoV-2 and coronaviruses. Study details: After nine to eleven days of antigen culture, PBMC TCR beta CDR3s were sequenced.

The CDR3 runs to 14 residues. V lost 1 base to trimming and J lost 1 base, with 8 bases between them. Germline loops: CDR1 LNHNV, CDR2 YYDKDF (reference sequence). Libraries were prepared by immunoSEQ multiplex PCR; TCRdb keeps only in-frame clonotypes and omits some of them. This sample has 15,000 to 20,000 clones, with roughly 77% found just once. Unexposed donor CD4+ T cells date from 2011-2018, before the COVID-19 pandemic. Isolation of CD4+ T cells took place after about 10 days in culture. As cell numbers allowed, unexposed-donor CD4+ T cells faced SARS-CoV-2 S/N and four cold-coronavirus spikes. On days 3 and 7, cultures got half fresh IL-2 medium.

Sequencing input: CD4+ T cells from PBMCs, cultured in vitro. This TCR derives from a human donor in good health. The gene calls are TRBV15 and TRBJ2-7; D might be TRBD1 (6 bases). The DNA of the CDR3 is TGTGCCACCAGCAGAGTTCAGGGGTCCTACGAGCAGTACTTC. It specifies CATSRVQGSYEQYF. Together with reference TRBV15 and TRBJ2-7, the CDR3 gives the full variable domain: DAMVIQNPRYQVTQFGKPVTLSCSQTLNHNVMYWYQQKSSQAPKLLFHYYDKDFNNEADTPDNFQSRRPNTSFCFLDIRSPGLGDTAMYLCATSRVQGSYEQYFGPGTRLTVT.